This T cell receptor beta chain emerged from a study of T cells in Graves' hyperthyroidism and ophthalmopathy. Overall study results and limits: Onset of ophthalmopathy came a median approximately 6 months after the model predicted it. Within blood appeared most thyroid clonotypes that had expanded above 0.001.

Germline CDR1 LGHNA, CDR2 YSLEER. With 0 bases clipped from V and 15 bases from J, the junction kept 8 bases outside the gene matches. The CDR3 is 13 residues long. Using RNA transcripts as the source, TCR beta CDR3 regions were amplified. Using the HTBI primer set, a first-round RT-PCR was run on the TCR CDR3. TCRdb re-called the multiplex PCR reads with MiXCR, one entry per CDR3 protein. This sample yields roughly 570,000 distinct CDR3 sequences, of which 40% to 55% are seen a single time; around 7.7% belongs to the top ten. Patients counted as stable if ophthalmopathy did not develop within 18 months. Patients with uncontrolled infections, other autoimmune diseases, pregnancy or lactation were excluded. Concerning this clonotype itself: Its antigen is still unknown.

The sequencing input was peripheral blood or thyroid tissue (not recorded which). The TCR comes from a woman between 18 and 29 years old with Graves' hyperthyroidism. This sequence joins TRBV4-3 and TRBJ1-5, with TRBD1 matching 7 bases. The CDR3 region has the DNA TGCGCCAGCAGCCAAGATAGGGGGACAGTTCTGCATTTT. Protein sequence: CASSQDRGTVLHF.